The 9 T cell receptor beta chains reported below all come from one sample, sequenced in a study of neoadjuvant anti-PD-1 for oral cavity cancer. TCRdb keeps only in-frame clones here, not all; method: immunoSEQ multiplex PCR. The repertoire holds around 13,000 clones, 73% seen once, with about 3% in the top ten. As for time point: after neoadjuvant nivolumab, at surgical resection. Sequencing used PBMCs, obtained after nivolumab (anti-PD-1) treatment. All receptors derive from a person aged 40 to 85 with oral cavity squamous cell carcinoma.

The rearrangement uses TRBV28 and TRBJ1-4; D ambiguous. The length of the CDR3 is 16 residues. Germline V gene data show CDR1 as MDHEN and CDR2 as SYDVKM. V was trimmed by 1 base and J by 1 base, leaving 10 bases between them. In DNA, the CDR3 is TGTGCCAGCAGTTTATTGGGGAAAGGAACTAATGAAAAACTGTTTTTT. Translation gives CASSLLGKGTNEKLFF.

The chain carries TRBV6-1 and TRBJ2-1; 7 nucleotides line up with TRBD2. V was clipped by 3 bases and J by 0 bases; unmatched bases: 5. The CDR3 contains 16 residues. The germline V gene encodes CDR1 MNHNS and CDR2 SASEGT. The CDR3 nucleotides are TGTGCCAGCAGTGAGAGAGGCGGGAGCTCCTACAATGAGCAGTTCTTC. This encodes CASSERGGSSYNEQFF.

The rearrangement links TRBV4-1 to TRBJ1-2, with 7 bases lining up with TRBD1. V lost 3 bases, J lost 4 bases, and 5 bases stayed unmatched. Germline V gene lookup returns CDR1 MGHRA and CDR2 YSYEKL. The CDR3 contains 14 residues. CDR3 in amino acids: CASSQTGTGYGYTF. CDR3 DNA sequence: TGCGCCAGCAGCCAGACAGGGACGGGCTATGGCTACACCTTC.

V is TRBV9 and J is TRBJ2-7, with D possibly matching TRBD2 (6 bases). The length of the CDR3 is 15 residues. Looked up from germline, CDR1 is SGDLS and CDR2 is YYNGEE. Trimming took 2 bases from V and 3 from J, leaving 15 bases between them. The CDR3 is CASSVEEGRGYEQYF. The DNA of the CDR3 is TGTGCCAGCAGCGTGGAGGAGGGACGGGGCTACGAGCAGTACTTC.

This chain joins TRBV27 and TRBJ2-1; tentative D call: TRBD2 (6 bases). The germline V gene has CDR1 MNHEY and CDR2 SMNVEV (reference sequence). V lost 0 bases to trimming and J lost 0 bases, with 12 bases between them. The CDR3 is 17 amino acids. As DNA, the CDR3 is TGTGCCAGCAGTTTATCGGGACTGCCGAGCTCCTACAATGAGCAGTTCTTC. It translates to CASSLSGLPSSYNEQFF.

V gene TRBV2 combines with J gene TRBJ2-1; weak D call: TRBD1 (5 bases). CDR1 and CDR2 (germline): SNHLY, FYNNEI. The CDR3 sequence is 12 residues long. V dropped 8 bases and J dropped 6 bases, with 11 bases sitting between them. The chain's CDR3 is CASVPQGNEQFF. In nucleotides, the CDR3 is TGTGCCAGCGTACCCCAGGGCAATGAGCAGTTCTTC.

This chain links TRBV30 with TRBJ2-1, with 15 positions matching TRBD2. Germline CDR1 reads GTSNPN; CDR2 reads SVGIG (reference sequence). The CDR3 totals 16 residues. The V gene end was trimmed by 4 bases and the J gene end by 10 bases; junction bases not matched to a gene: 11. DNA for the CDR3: TGTGCCTGGAACCCTGGACTAGCGGGAGGGCGACGGGAGCAGTTCTTC. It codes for CAWNPGLAGGRREQFF.

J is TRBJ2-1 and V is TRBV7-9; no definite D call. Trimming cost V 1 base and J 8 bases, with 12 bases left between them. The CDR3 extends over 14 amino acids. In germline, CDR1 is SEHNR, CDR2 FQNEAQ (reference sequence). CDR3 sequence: CASSLEVVGDEQFF. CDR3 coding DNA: TGTGCCAGCAGCTTAGAAGTTGTCGGCGATGAGCAGTTCTTC.

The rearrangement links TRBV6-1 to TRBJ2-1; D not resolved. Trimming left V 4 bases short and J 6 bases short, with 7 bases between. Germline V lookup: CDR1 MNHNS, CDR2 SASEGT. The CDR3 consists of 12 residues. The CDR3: CASSGVVNEQFF. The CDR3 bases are TGTGCCAGCAGTGGGGTGGTCAATGAGCAGTTCTTC.